The clone carrying this TCR beta chain was counted many times. This record belongs to a study of T cells in Graves' hyperthyroidism and ophthalmopathy. This CDR3 is built from 12 residues. Between the trimmed V and J ends, which lost 1 base and 4 bases, there was a span of 4 bases. The TCR beta CDR3 regions underwent amplification using RNA transcripts as the source. The TCR CDR3 was amplified in a first-round RT-PCR using the HTBI primer set. TCRdb reanalysed the multiplex PCR reads using MiXCR and keeps one entry per CDR3 protein. The data show more than 150,000 distinct CDR3 sequences, 17% seen once.

The V call is TRBV12-3 or TRBV12-4, the J call TRBJ1-2; D is undetermined. The source of this sequence is a woman in her forties or fifties with Graves' hyperthyroidism. The sequencing sample was made of blood. The CDR3, as DNA: TGTGCCAGCAGTTTAGGCGCCTATGGCTACACCTTC. Amino acids: CASSLGAYGYTF.